Following are 14 T cell receptor beta chains from one sample sequenced in a study of blood T cell repertoires in COVID-19. The data were produced by immunoSEQ multiplex PCR, yet TCRdb's version contains in-frame clones alone and is incomplete. The table records under 300,000 clones, roughly 80% of them present only once. The sample taken for sequencing was peripheral blood. The receptor source for this set is a woman aged 18-29 years with acute or convalescent COVID-19.

The DNA for the CDR3 is TGTGCCAGCTCACCGTCGGTAACAGATACGCAGTATTTT. This gives the protein CASSPSVTDTQYF. This sequence joins TRBV18 and TRBJ2-3; D uncertain. This CDR3 region has 13 residues. V lost 3 bases, J lost 3 bases, and 7 bases lay in between. In germline, CDR1 is KGHSH, CDR2 LQKENI.

The chain joins TRBV28 to TRBJ2-4, with 7 bases matching TRBD1. The CDR3 runs to 15 residues. In germline, CDR1 is MDHEN, CDR2 SYDVKM. J was trimmed by 9 bases and V by 6 bases; bases with no gene match: 14. CDR3 nucleotides: TGTGCCAGCAGCACCGACAGGGTGCTATATAGCATTCAGTACTTC. This encodes CASSTDRVLYSIQYF. Using reference TRBV28 and TRBJ2-4 for the parts outside the CDR3, the full variable domain is DVKVTQSSRYLVKRTGEKVFLECVQDMDHENMFWYRQDPGLGLRLIYFSYDVKMKEKGDIPEGYSVSREKKERFSLILESASTNQTSMYLCASSTDRVLYSIQYFGAGTRLSVL.

The J gene is TRBJ2-7, the V gene TRBV5-6; a weak D match, TRBD2 (5 bases). Trimming removed 4 bases at V and 2 bases at J, with 13 bases between. In germline, CDR1 is SGHDT, CDR2 YYEEEE. CDR3 length: 14 residues. In DNA form, the CDR3 reads TGTGCCAGCAGCCTAAGCGGACGGACCTACGAGCAGTACTTC. It yields the protein CASSLSGRTYEQYF.

CDR3 region: CASRPGNNLGNEKLFF. CDR3 in DNA: TGTGCCAGCAGACCGGGGAACAACCTGGGTAATGAAAAACTGTTTTTT. The rearrangement uses TRBV7-2 and TRBJ1-4; D remains unclear. Germline V gene sequence: CDR1 SGHTA, CDR2 FQGNSA. The CDR3 contains 16 residues. The ends were cut back, 6 bases at V and 4 bases at J, with 18 bases in the middle.

This chain joins TRBV9 and TRBJ2-3; 7 nucleotides align to TRBD2. In germline, CDR1 is SGDLS, CDR2 YYNGEE. The CDR3 has 15 amino acids. After removal of 3 bases from V and 2 bases from J, the junction contained 6 bases not matched to a gene. Here the CDR3 reads CASSASGHFTDTQYF. The CDR3 DNA sequence: TGTGCCAGCAGCGCTAGCGGACACTTCACAGATACGCAGTATTTT.

The V and J genes are TRBV14 and TRBJ2-7; 13 nucleotides match TRBD2. Looked up from germline, CDR1 is SGHDN and CDR2 is FVKESK. This CDR3 has 16 residues. The V and J ends lost 0 bases and 6 bases, in that order; junction bases with no gene match: 5. The CDR3 is CASSQEGLAGVVEQYF. The CDR3 DNA reads as TGTGCCAGCAGCCAAGAAGGACTAGCGGGAGTGGTCGAGCAGTACTTC.

The chain carries TRBV21-1 and TRBJ1-5; the D segment call TRBD1 is taken from the table without a DNA check. TRBV21-1 is annotated as a pseudogene. This CDR3 spans 19 amino acids. The CDR3: CASSNRPAGSYYSNQPQHF. The DNA for the CDR3 is TGTGCCAGCAGCAACCGCCCGGCAGGGTCATATTATAGCAATCAGCCCCAGCATTTT.

This chain joins TRBV2 and TRBJ1-2; tentatively, D is TRBD1 (6 bases). Trimming cost V 7 bases and J 3 bases, with 21 bases left between them. The CDR3 has 16 residues. Germline V gene data show CDR1 as SNHLY and CDR2 as FYNNEI. The CDR3: CASNLPQGPADYGYTF. For the CDR3, the DNA is TGTGCCAGCAATCTTCCACAGGGTCCTGCCGACTATGGCTACACCTTC.

This chain uses TRBV11-2 with TRBJ2-7, with 7 positions matching TRBD1. Germline V lookup: CDR1 SGHAT, CDR2 FQNNGV. This CDR3 is 15 amino acids long. The J segment lost 1 base and the V segment lost 4 bases, leaving 7 bases of the junction unmatched. The CDR3 loop reads CASSSLDRSSYEQYF. CDR3 DNA: TGTGCCAGCAGCTCACTGGACAGGTCATCCTACGAGCAGTACTTC. The complete variable domain, with remaining parts taken from reference TRBV11-2 and TRBJ2-7, reads EAGVAQSPRYKIIEKRQSVAFWCNPISGHATLYWYQQILGQGPKLLIQFQNNGVVDDSQLPKDRFSAERLKGVDSTLKIQPAKLEDSAVYLCASSSLDRSSYEQYFGPGTRLTVT.

This sequence joins TRBV10-2 and TRBJ1-4; D is perhaps TRBD1 (6 bases). Germline values: CDR1 WSHSY, CDR2 SAAADI. This CDR3 comprises 16 residues. V was clipped by 6 bases and J by 5 bases, with 19 bases between them. In nucleotides, the CDR3 is TGCGCCAGCAGCGACAGGTCGGGGACACTAAATGAAAAACTGTTTTTT. Amino acid sequence: CASSDRSGTLNEKLFF.

The J gene is TRBJ2-1, the V gene TRBV5-6; D ambiguous. Deletions cut 1 base from V and 5 bases from J, with 10 bases between. CDR3 size: 14 residues. CDR1 is SGHDT and CDR2 is YYEEEE in the germline V gene. CDR3 nucleotides: TGTGCCAGCAGCTTGCGGAGTATTCACAATGAGCAGTTCTTC. Residues: CASSLRSIHNEQFF.

This clone came up once. The chain has TRBV5-4 and TRBJ1-1; D is ambiguous. Germline assignment: CDR1 SGHNT and CDR2 YYREEE (reference sequence). V lost 1 base and J lost 1, with 8 bases in between. CDR3 size: 14 residues. DNA of the CDR3: TGTGCCAGCAGCTTGTATGCGGGGAACACTGAAGCTTTCTTT. It translates to CASSLYAGNTEAFF.

The chain links TRBV6-5 to TRBJ2-3; D unresolved. Deletions cut 0 bases from V and 6 bases from J, with 10 bases between. This CDR3 comprises 14 residues. Per germline, CDR1 MNHEY and CDR2 SVGAGI. CDR3 coding DNA: TGTGCCAGCAGTTACTCGATTATCCGGGATACGCAGTATTTT. Protein product: CASSYSIIRDTQYF.

The rearrangement links TRBV5-1 to TRBJ1-4, with D perhaps matching TRBD1 (6 bases). The V gene lost 5 bases and the J gene lost 8 bases, with 16 bases spanning the gap. The CDR3 totals 14 residues. From germline, CDR1 is SGHRS and CDR2 YFSETQ. This chain's CDR3 is CASRHPGDREKLFF. The CDR3 bases are TGCGCCAGCAGACACCCAGGGGATCGAGAAAAACTGTTTTTT.